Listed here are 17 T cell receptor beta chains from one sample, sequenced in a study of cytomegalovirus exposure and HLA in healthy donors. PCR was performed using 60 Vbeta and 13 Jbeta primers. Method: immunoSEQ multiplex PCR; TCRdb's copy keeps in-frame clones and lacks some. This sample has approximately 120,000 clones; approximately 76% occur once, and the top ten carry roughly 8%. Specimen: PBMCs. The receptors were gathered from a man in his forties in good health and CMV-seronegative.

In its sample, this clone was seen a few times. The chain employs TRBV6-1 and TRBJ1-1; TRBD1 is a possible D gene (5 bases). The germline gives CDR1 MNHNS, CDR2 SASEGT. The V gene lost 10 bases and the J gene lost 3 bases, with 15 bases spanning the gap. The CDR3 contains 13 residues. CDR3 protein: CATRAGLDTEAFF. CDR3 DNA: TGTGCCACCAGGGCAGGGCTGGACACTGAAGCTTTCTTT.

CDR3 amino acids: CASSIRHPQGTEAFF. CDR3 DNA: TGTGCCAGTAGTATTCGGCACCCCCAGGGCACTGAAGCTTTCTTT. V usage is TRBV19 and J usage is TRBJ1-1; D may be TRBD1 (5 bases). Germline CDR1 LNHDA, CDR2 SQIVND (reference sequence). There are 15 residues in the CDR3. V was pared by 3 bases and J by 4 bases, with 15 bases between. The whole variable domain, filled in from reference TRBV19 and TRBJ1-1, reads DGGITQSPKYLFRKEGQNVTLSCEQNLNHDAMYWYRQDPGQGLRLIYYSQIVNDFQKGDIAEGYSVSREKKESFPLTVTSAQKNPTAFYLCASSIRHPQGTEAFFGQGTRLTVV.

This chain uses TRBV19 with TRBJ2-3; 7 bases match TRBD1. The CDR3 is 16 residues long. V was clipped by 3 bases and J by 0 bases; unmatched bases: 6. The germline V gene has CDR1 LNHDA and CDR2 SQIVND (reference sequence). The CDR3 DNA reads TGTGCCAGTAGTATGGTAGGGGGACAGAGCACAGATACGCAGTATTTT. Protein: CASSMVGGQSTDTQYF.

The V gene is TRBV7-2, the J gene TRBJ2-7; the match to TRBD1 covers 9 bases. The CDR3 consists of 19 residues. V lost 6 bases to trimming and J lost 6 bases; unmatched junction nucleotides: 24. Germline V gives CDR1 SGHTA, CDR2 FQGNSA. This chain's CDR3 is CASRQTVGLRDRESREQYF. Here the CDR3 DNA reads TGTGCCAGCAGACAAACGGTGGGTCTCCGGGACAGGGAATCCCGCGAGCAGTACTTC.

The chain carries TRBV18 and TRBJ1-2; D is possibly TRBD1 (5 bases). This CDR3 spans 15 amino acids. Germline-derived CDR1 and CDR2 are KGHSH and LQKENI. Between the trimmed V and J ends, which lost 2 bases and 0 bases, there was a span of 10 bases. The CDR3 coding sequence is TGTGCCAGCTCACCAGGGGGACTAACTAACTATGGCTACACCTTC. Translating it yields CASSPGGLTNYGYTF.

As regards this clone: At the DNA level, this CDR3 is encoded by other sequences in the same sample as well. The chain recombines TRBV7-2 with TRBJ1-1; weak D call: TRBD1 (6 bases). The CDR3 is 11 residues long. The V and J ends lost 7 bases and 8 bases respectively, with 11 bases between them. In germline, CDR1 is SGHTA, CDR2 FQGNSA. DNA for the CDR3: TGTGCCAGCACCATCACAGGGGAAGCTTTCTTT. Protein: CASTITGEAFF. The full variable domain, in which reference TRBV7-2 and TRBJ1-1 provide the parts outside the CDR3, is GAGVSQSPSNKVTEKGKDVELRCDPISGHTALYWYRQSLGQGLEFLIYFQGNSAPDKSGLPSDRFSAERTGGSVSTLTIQRTQQEDSAVYLCASTITGEAFFGQGTRLTVV.

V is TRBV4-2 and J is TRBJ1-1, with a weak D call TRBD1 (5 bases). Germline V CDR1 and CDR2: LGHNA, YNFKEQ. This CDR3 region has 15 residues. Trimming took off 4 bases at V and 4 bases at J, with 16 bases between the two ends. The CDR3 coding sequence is TGTGCCAGCAGCCCACGAATCCAGGGAGGCACTGAAGCTTTCTTT. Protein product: CASSPRIQGGTEAFF.

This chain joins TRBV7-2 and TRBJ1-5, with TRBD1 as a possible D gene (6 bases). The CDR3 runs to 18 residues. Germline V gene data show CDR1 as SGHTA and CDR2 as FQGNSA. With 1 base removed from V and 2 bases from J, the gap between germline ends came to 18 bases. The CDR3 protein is CASSLGAGEGSGNQPQHF. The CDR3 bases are TGTGCCAGCAGCTTAGGGGCAGGGGAAGGTTCGGGCAATCAGCCCCAGCATTTT.

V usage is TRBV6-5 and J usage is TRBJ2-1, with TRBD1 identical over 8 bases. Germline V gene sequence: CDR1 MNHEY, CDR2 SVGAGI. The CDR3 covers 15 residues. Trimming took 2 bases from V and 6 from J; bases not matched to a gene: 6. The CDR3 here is CASSYEGTGGNEQFF. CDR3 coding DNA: TGTGCCAGCAGTTACGAAGGGACAGGAGGCAATGAGCAGTTCTTC.

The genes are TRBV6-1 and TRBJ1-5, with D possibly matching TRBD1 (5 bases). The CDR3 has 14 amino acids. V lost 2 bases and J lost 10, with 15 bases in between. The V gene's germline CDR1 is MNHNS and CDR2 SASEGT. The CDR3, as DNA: TGTGCCAGCAGTGAAAGTTCGGGGGGGAGACCCCAGCATTTT. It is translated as CASSESSGGRPQHF.

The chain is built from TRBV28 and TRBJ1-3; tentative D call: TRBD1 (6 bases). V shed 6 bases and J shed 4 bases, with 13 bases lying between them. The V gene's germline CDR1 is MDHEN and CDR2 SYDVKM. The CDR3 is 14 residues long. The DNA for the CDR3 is TGTGCCAGCAGCTTAACAGGGCTAGGAAACACCATATATTTT. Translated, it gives CASSLTGLGNTIYF.

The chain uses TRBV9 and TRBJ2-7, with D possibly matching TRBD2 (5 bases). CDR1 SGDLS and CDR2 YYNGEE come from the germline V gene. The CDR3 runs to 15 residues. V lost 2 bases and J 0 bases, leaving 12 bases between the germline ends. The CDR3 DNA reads TGTGCCAGCAGCGTGGGCGGGTCTCTCTCCTACGAGCAGTACTTC. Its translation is CASSVGGSLSYEQYF.

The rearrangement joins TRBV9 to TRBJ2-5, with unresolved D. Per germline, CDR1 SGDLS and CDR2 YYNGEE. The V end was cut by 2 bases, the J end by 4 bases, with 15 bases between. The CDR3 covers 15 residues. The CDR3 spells CASSVTPSPPETQYF. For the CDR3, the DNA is TGTGCCAGCAGCGTCACCCCGAGTCCACCAGAGACCCAGTACTTC.

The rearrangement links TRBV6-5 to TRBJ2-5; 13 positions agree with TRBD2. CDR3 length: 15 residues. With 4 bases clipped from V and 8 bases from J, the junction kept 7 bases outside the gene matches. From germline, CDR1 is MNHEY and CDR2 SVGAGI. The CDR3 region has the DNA TGTGCCAGCAGTTTAGGACTAGCGGGGGTGCAAACCCAGTACTTC. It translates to CASSLGLAGVQTQYF.

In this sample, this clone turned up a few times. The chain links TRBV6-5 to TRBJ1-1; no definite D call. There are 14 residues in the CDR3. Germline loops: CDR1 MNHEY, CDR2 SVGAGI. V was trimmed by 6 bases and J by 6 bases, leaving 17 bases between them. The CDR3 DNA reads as TGTGCCAGCAGGGAGGCGAGAATGAGGGCTGAAGCTTTCTTT. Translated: CASREARMRAEAFF.

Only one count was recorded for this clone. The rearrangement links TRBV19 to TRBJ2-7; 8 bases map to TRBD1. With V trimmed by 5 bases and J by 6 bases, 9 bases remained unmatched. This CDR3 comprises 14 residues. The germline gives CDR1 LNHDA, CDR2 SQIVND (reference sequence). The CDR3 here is CASSSPGQASEQYF. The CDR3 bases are TGTGCCAGTAGTTCCCCGGGACAGGCGAGCGAGCAGTACTTC. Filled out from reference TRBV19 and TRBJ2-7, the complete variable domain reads DGGITQSPKYLFRKEGQNVTLSCEQNLNHDAMYWYRQDPGQGLRLIYYSQIVNDFQKGDIAEGYSVSREKKESFPLTVTSAQKNPTAFYLCASSSPGQASEQYFGPGTRLTVT.

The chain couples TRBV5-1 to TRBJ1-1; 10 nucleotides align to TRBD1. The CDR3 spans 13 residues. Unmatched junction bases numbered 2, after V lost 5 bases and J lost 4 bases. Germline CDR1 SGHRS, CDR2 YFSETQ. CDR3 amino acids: CASRTGGGTEAFF. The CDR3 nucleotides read TGCGCCAGCAGGACAGGGGGCGGCACTGAAGCTTTCTTT.